The 3 T cell receptor beta chains presented below share a single source sample, sequenced in a study of blood T cell repertoires in COVID-19. Using immunoSEQ multiplex PCR, the repertoire was profiled, and TCRdb retains in-frame clones only, with some absent. The sample holds more than 150,000 clones, roughly four fifths seen once. The sample was peripheral blood. The receptors derive from a woman between 25 and 40 years old with acute or convalescent COVID-19.

The chain is built from TRBV27 and TRBJ2-3, with TRBD2 matching over 11 bases. CDR1 and CDR2 (germline): MNHEY, SMNVEV (reference sequence). The ends lost 2 bases at V and 5 bases at J; junction bases unmatched: 6. The CDR3 is 16 residues long. CDR3 nucleotides: TGTGCCAGCAGTTTACTAGCGGGAGGCCGGGGAGATACGCAGTATTTT. Its protein product is CASSLLAGGRGDTQYF.

This clone was seen just once. The chain couples TRBV10-3 to TRBJ2-1; 7 nucleotides align to TRBD1. The CDR3 runs 14 residues. V shed 6 bases and J 2 bases; nucleotides not matched to a gene: 4. CDR1 is ENHRY, CDR2 SYGVKD, per germline. This CDR3 reads CAISRQGPYNEQFF. In DNA form, the CDR3 reads TGTGCCATCAGCAGACAGGGTCCCTACAATGAGCAGTTCTTC.

The chain joins TRBV5-1 to TRBJ2-1; 15 nucleotides agree with TRBD2. Germline CDR1 reads SGHRS; CDR2 reads YFSETQ. The CDR3 extends over 17 amino acids. Germline trimming cut 3 bases from V and 4 bases from J; bases unmatched to any gene: 5. As DNA, the CDR3 is TGCGCCAGCAGCTCGGGGACTAGCGGGGGGATATACAATGAGCAGTTCTTC. This encodes CASSSGTSGGIYNEQFF. Using reference TRBV5-1 and TRBJ2-1 for the parts outside the CDR3, the full variable domain is KAGVTQTPRYLIKTRGQQVTLSCSPISGHRSVSWYQQTPGQGLQFLFEYFSETQRNKGNFPGRFSGRQFSNSRSEMNVSTLELGDSALYLCASSSGTSGGIYNEQFFGPGTRLTVL.